This T cell receptor (beta chain) was obtained from a study of T-cell reconstitution after alpha-beta-depleted transplantation in children. CDR1 is SNHLY, CDR2 FYNNEI, per germline. This CDR3 has 14 residues. The V and J ends lost 6 bases and 0 bases respectively, with 8 bases between them. It was with unique molecular identifiers that the TCRbeta library was prepared. TCRdb analysed the PCR reads with MiXCR anew, one entry per CDR3 protein. The table lists around 370,000 distinct CDR3 sequences, 10% of them singletons. This clonotype was sampled from a human donor who donated a stem cell graft to a child with acute lymphoblastic leukemia. J is TRBJ1-4 and V is TRBV2, with D unresolved. The specimen was PBMCs from the stem cell graft donor, collected from the stem cell graft. Written as DNA, the CDR3 is TGTGCCAGCAGGAGGAACCCAACTAATGAAAAACTGTTTTTT. Its protein product is CASRRNPTNEKLFF.